The 13 T cell receptor beta chains in this list originate from one sample, sequenced in a study of identical twins. In TCRdb, the 5' RACE reads were re-called with MiXCR into one record per CDR3 protein. The sample consists of about 480,000 distinct CDR3 sequences, 14% of them appearing once. The sample also formed part of further work on yellow fever vaccine responses in identical twins.

The source material was CD4+ T cells sorted from blood. All receptors derive from a woman aged 18-30 years in good health.

The rearrangement uses TRBV30 and TRBJ2-3, with 7 bases identical to TRBD2. Losses at the gene ends were 4 bases for V and 2 bases for J; bases not matched to a gene: 9. The germline gives CDR1 GTSNPN, CDR2 SVGIG (reference sequence). The CDR3 length is 15 residues. CDR3 sequence (DNA): TGTGCCTGGAAGGGCGGGAGCGACTTCACAGATACGCAGTATTTT. Amino acid sequence: CAWKGGSDFTDTQYF.

The chain carries TRBV5-5 and TRBJ2-1, with TRBD2 matching over 14 bases. This CDR3 has 15 residues. Germline V gene lookup returns CDR1 SGHKS and CDR2 YYEKEE (reference sequence). With 3 bases clipped from V and 7 bases from J, the junction kept 3 bases outside the gene matches. This CDR3 reads CASSSGLAGENEQFF. CDR3 coding DNA: TGTGCCAGCAGCTCGGGACTAGCGGGAGAGAATGAGCAGTTCTTC. Drawing the rest from reference TRBV5-5 and TRBJ2-1, the complete variable domain is DAGVTQSPTHLIKTRGQQVTLRCSPISGHKSVSWYQQVLGQGPQFIFQYYEKEERGRGNFPDRFSARQFPNYSSELNVNALLLGDSALYLCASSSGLAGENEQFFGPGTRLTVL.

This clonotype was recorded at least ten times. The chain uses TRBV7-8 and TRBJ2-7; 9 bases are shared with TRBD1. This CDR3 is built from 14 residues. Germline CDR1 SGHVS, CDR2 FQNEAQ. J gave up 4 bases and V 6 bases, and 7 bases lay outside the gene matches. CDR3 region: CASRSRDRVYEQYF. The DNA of the CDR3 is TGTGCCAGCAGGAGCCGGGACAGGGTATACGAGCAGTACTTC.

The chain joins TRBV6-2 or TRBV6-3 to TRBJ2-1, with 8 bases matching TRBD1. There are 15 residues in the CDR3. The V gene's germline CDR1 is MNHEY and CDR2 SVGEGT. Trimming took 10 bases from V and 4 from J; bases not matched to a gene: 12. CDR3 nucleotide sequence: TGTGCCACCATCCCGGACAGGGAAACATACAATGAGCAGTTCTTC. Protein: CATIPDRETYNEQFF.

This chain links TRBV12-3 or TRBV12-4 with TRBJ2-1, with 8 bases lining up with TRBD1. The CDR3 length is 17 residues. J was trimmed by 6 bases and V by 1 base; bases with no gene match: 11. The CDR3 region has the DNA TGTGCCAGCAGTTTAGATAGGGGGACAGGAGTCCCCAATGAGCAGTTCTTC. This encodes CASSLDRGTGVPNEQFF.

In its sample, this clonotype was seen a few times. The chain joins TRBV20-1 to TRBJ2-1; 7 bases fit TRBD2. This CDR3 is built from 13 residues. Germline CDR1 reads DFQATT; CDR2 reads SNEGSKA (reference sequence). V shed 5 bases and J 1 base; nucleotides not matched to a gene: 2. CDR3 loop: CSAQGGSYNEQFF. The CDR3 DNA reads as TGCAGTGCTCAGGGAGGGTCCTACAATGAGCAGTTCTTC.

The chain joins TRBV4-2 to TRBJ2-7; no clear D gene. Trimming stripped 4 bases from V and 1 base from J, with 14 bases between. Germline lookup yields CDR1 LGHNA and CDR2 YNFKEQ. The CDR3 is 15 residues long. The CDR3 region has the DNA TGTGCCAGCAGCCCCTTGACGGGTCATTCCTACGAGCAGTACTTC. This gives the protein CASSPLTGHSYEQYF.

CDR3 sequence reads: CSARTSGQGGTDTQYF. The CDR3 DNA reads as TGCAGTGCTCGGACTAGCGGCCAGGGAGGCACAGATACGCAGTATTTT. This chain connects TRBV20-1 to TRBJ2-3, with 10 bases fitting TRBD2. This CDR3 region has 16 residues. CDR1 is DFQATT and CDR2 is SNEGSKA in the germline V gene (reference sequence). After removal of 5 bases from V and 1 base from J, the junction contained 9 bases not matched to a gene.

This clonotype was observed many times. V is TRBV29-1 and J is TRBJ1-1; D gene ambiguous. The V gene lost 1 base and the J gene lost 6 bases, with 18 bases spanning the gap. Germline CDR1 reads SQVTM; CDR2 reads ANQGSEA. The CDR3 contains 15 residues. CDR3 nucleotide sequence: TGCAGCGTTGAAGGTGTGGCAGGAGTCTTCGCTGAAGCTTTCTTT. Its translation: CSVEGVAGVFAEAFF.

This chain joins TRBV4-2 and TRBJ2-3, with 7 bases aligning to TRBD2. CDR1 and CDR2 (germline): LGHNA, YNFKEQ. The J segment lost 0 bases and the V segment lost 5 bases, leaving 5 bases of the junction unmatched. The CDR3 loop spans 15 amino acids. The CDR3 sequence is CASSSGLGSTDTQYF. The CDR3, as DNA: TGTGCCAGCAGCAGCGGACTAGGTAGCACAGATACGCAGTATTTT.

This clonotype has a count of ten or more. The chain links TRBV29-1 to TRBJ2-5; D may correspond to TRBD1 or TRBD2 (5 bases each). This CDR3 region has 13 residues. V was shortened by 7 bases and J by 5 bases, with 17 bases between the two germline ends. CDR1 and CDR2 (germline): SQVTM, ANQGSEA. This CDR3 reads CSELMGDGETQYF. CDR3 in DNA: TGCAGCGAACTAATGGGGGACGGGGAGACCCAGTACTTC.

This clonotype came up a few times. The chain joins TRBV14 to TRBJ2-3; TRBD1 aligns across 10 bases. CDR1 is SGHDN and CDR2 is FVKESK in the germline V gene. V dropped 4 bases and J dropped 1; count of bases not matched to a gene: 11. The CDR3 has 18 residues. The CDR3 reads CASSLTTGTGARTDTQYF. CDR3 sequence (DNA): TGTGCCAGCAGCCTTACCACCGGGACAGGGGCCCGCACAGATACGCAGTATTTT. The variable domain in full, with the rest retrieved from reference TRBV14 and TRBJ2-3, is EAGVTQFPSHSVIEKGQTVTLRCDPISGHDNLYWYRRVMGKEIKFLLHFVKESKQDESGMPNNRFLAERTGGTYSTLKVQPAELEDSGVYFCASSLTTGTGARTDTQYFGPGTRLTVL.

V usage is TRBV6-6 and J usage is TRBJ1-2; TRBD1 agrees at 8 bases. Germline assignment: CDR1 MNHNY and CDR2 SVGAGI (reference sequence). V was clipped by 6 bases and J by 6 bases; unmatched bases: 3. The length of the CDR3 is 12 residues. CDR3 DNA sequence: TGTGCCAGCAGCATGACAGGGGATGGCTACACCTTC. As protein: CASSMTGDGYTF.